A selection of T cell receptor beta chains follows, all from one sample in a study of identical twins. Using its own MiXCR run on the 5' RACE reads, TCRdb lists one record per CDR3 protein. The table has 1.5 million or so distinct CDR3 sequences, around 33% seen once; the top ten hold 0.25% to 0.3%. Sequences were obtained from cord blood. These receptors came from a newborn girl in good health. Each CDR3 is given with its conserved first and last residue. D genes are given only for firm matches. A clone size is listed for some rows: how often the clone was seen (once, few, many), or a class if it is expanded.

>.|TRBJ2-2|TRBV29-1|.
CSVLREGGWELFF
TGCAGCGTTCTCCGAGAGGGGGGGTGGGAGCTGTTTTTT
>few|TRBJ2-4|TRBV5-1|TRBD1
CASSLTTTGAVAKNIQYF
TGCGCCAGCAGCTTGACCACCACAGGGGCCGTAGCCAAAAACATTCAGTACTTC
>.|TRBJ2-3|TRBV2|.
CASTGGVDTQYF
TGTGCCAGCACGGGCGGGGTTGATACGCAGTATTTT
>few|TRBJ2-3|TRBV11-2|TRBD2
CASTSVTSGSTDTQYF
TGTGCCAGCACCTCGGTGACTAGCGGTAGCACAGATACGCAGTATTTT
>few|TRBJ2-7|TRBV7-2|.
CASSLAGEASYEQYF
TGTGCCAGCAGCTTAGCGGGAGAAGCATCCTACGAGCAGTACTTC
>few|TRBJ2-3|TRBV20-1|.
CSAEGDLTDTQYF
TGCAGTGCTGAGGGGGACCTCACAGATACGCAGTATTTT
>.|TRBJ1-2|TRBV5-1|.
CASSSRGRGPNYGYTF
TGCGCCAGCAGCTCGAGGGGCAGAGGCCCTAACTATGGCTACACCTTC
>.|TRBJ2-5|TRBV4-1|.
CASSQVGQTQYF
TGCGCCAGCAGCCAAGTAGGCCAGACCCAGTACTTC
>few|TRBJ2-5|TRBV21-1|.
CASSKKNREWRETQYF
TGTGCCAGCAGCAAAAAAAACAGGGAATGGAGAGAGACCCAGTACTTC
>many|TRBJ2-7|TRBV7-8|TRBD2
CASSLRTVGTINYEQYF
TGTGCCAGCAGCTTACGGACGGTCGGGACTATCAACTACGAGCAGTACTTC
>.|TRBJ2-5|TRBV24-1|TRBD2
CATSDTSGRAVNEQYF
TGTGCCACCAGTGATACTAGCGGGAGGGCCGTAAATGAGCAGTACTTC
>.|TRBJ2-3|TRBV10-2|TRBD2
CASSEPTSGGGTDTQYF
TGCGCCAGCAGTGAGCCGACTAGCGGGGGGGGCACAGATACGCAGTATTTT
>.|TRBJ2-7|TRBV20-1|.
CSAKASARAYEQYF
TGCAGTGCTAAGGCGTCGGCGCGGGCCTACGAGCAGTACTTC
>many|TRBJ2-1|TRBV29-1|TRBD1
CSGLTGQGNSYNEQFF
TGCAGCGGGCTGACGGGACAGGGCAATTCCTACAATGAGCAGTTCTTC
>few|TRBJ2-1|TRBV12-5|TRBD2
CASGQGLAGEQFF
TGTGCTAGTGGCCAAGGACTAGCGGGTGAGCAGTTCTTC
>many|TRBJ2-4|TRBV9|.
CASSPGTHEVAKNIQYF
TGTGCCAGCAGCCCCGGGACTCACGAAGTAGCCAAAAACATTCAGTACTTC
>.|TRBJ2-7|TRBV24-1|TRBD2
CATSDPSRTSGRYNEQYF
TGTGCCACCAGTGACCCATCGAGGACTAGCGGGAGGTACAATGAGCAGTACTTC
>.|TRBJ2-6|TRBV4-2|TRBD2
CASSRWTSLRLVLTF
TGTGCCAGCAGCCGCTGGACTAGCCTGCGGCTCGTCCTGACTTTC
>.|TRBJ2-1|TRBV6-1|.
CASSEARNEQFF
TGTGCCAGCAGTGAAGCCCGCAATGAGCAGTTCTTC
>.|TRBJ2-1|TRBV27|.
CASGGGPHSEQFF
TGTGCCAGCGGGGGGGGGCCCCACAGTGAGCAGTTCTTC
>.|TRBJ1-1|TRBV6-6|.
CASSYSWGANTEAFF
TGTGCCAGCAGTTACTCATGGGGGGCCAACACTGAAGCTTTCTTT
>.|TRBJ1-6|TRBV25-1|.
CASSEWNRQSPLHF
TGTGCCAGCAGTGAATGGAACCGGCAGTCACCCCTCCACTTT
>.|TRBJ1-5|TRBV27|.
CASSPHSGRKGNQPQHF
TGTGCCAGCAGTCCCCACTCCGGCAGGAAGGGCAATCAGCCCCAGCATTTT
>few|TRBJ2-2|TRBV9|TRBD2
CASSSTGLANTGELFF
TGTGCCAGCAGCTCGACGGGACTAGCGAACACCGGGGAGCTGTTTTTT
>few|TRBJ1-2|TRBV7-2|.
CASSLDWGSDGYTF
TGTGCCAGCAGCTTAGACTGGGGGAGCGATGGCTACACCTTC
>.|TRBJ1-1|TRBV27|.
CASSGLRGRSTEAFF
TGTGCCAGCAGTGGACTCCGGGGGCGAAGCACTGAAGCTTTCTTT
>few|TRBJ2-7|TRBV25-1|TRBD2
CASSEFGSGGYEQYF
TGTGCCAGCAGTGAATTTGGTAGCGGGGGCTACGAGCAGTACTTC
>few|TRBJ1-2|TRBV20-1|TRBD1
CSALAGQVRSYGYTF
TGCAGTGCCCTGGCGGGACAGGTGCGCTCCTATGGCTACACCTTC
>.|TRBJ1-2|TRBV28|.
CASSLTAGYGYTF
TGTGCCAGCAGTTTAACGGCAGGCTATGGCTACACCTTC
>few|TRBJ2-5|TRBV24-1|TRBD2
CATSDGTSGIGGTQYF
TGTGCCACCAGTGATGGGACTAGCGGGATAGGAGGGACCCAGTACTTC
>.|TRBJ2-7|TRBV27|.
CASRGMASSYEQYF
TGTGCCAGCAGGGGTATGGCGAGCTCCTACGAGCAGTACTTC
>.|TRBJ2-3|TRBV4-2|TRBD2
CASSQADLEAWAGGLDTRYF
TGTGCCAGCAGCCAAGCGGACCTTGAAGCTTGGGCGGGGGGTCTAGATACGCGGTATTTT
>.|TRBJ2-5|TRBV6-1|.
CASSTDKLRETQYF
TGTGCCAGCAGTACGGACAAGCTAAGGGAGACCCAGTACTTC
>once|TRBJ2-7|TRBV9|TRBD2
CASSAPGTSGNNEQYF
TGTGCCAGCAGCGCCCCCGGGACTAGCGGCAACAATGAGCAGTACTTC
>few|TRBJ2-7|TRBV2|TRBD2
CASTFGTSGIYEQYF
TGTGCCAGCACCTTCGGGACTAGCGGAATCTACGAGCAGTACTTC
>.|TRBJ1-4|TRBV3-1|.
CASSPGTGPSNEKLFF
TGTGCCAGCAGCCCCGGAACAGGCCCTTCTAATGAAAAACTGTTTTTT
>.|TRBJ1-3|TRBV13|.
CASSPDGRPGNTIYF
TGTGCCAGCAGCCCCGACGGGAGGCCTGGAAACACCATATATTTT